The 18 T cell receptor beta chains below were found in one sample sequenced in a study of T cells in localized non-small cell lung cancer. TCRdb keeps only in-frame clones here, not all; method: immunoSEQ multiplex PCR. The sample lists 45,000 or so clones, 75% to 95% occurring once. The input for sequencing was PBMCs, taken before any cancer treatment. Source of these receptors: a woman between 40 and 69 years old with stage II lung adenocarcinoma.

The V call is TRBV19, the J call TRBJ2-3; 8 bases fit TRBD2. CDR1 is LNHDA, CDR2 SQIVND, per germline (reference sequence). CDR3 length: 14 residues. The J segment lost 4 bases and the V segment lost 7 bases, leaving 7 bases of the junction unmatched. CDR3 coding DNA: TGTGCCAGTACAAGCGGGGGCCCCGCAGATACGCAGTATTTT. This translates into CASTSGGPADTQYF. Supplemented by reference TRBV19 and TRBJ2-3, the full variable domain reads DGGITQSPKYLFRKEGQNVTLSCEQNLNHDAMYWYRQDPGQGLRLIYYSQIVNDFQKGDIAEGYSVSREKKESFPLTVTSAQKNPTAFYLCASTSGGPADTQYFGPGTRLTVL.

This clone was detected only a few times. This chain uses TRBV19 with TRBJ1-4; maybe TRBD1 (5 bases). V was cut by 6 bases and J by 7 bases, with 15 bases left in between. The CDR3 contains 14 residues. The V gene's germline CDR1 is LNHDA and CDR2 SQIVND (reference sequence). CDR3 nucleotide sequence: TGTGCCAGTAGCGACCGGGACCTGAGTGAAAAACTGTTTTTT. It yields the protein CASSDRDLSEKLFF. The full variable domain, its missing parts supplied by reference TRBV19 and TRBJ1-4, is DGGITQSPKYLFRKEGQNVTLSCEQNLNHDAMYWYRQDPGQGLRLIYYSQIVNDFQKGDIAEGYSVSREKKESFPLTVTSAQKNPTAFYLCASSDRDLSEKLFFGSGTQLSVL.

This clone has just a few counts. This chain uses TRBV5-4 with TRBJ1-1, with D possibly matching TRBD1 (5 bases). Germline V CDR1 and CDR2: SGHNT, YYREEE (reference sequence). The CDR3 covers 13 residues. CDR3 nucleotide sequence: TGTGCGCTAGCTGGGGCCAGAGACACTGAAGCTTTCTTT. This translates into CALAGARDTEAFF.

This rearrangement joins TRBV7-2 to TRBJ1-1, with TRBD1 as a possible D gene (5 bases). This CDR3 is built from 12 residues. V lost 2 bases, J lost 7 bases, and 8 bases lay in between. The V gene's germline CDR1 is SGHTA and CDR2 FQGNSA. Here the CDR3 reads CASSLWQGEAFF. Here the CDR3 DNA reads TGTGCCAGCAGCTTATGGCAGGGTGAAGCTTTCTTT.

V usage is TRBV5-6 and J usage is TRBJ1-5; D gene unclear. The germline CDR1 and CDR2 sequences are SGHDT and YYEEEE. Trimming removed 7 bases at V and 0 bases at J, with 11 bases between. This CDR3 contains 14 residues. The CDR3 bases are TGTGCCAGCTCGGGCCAGATTAGCAATCAGCCCCAGCATTTT. Amino acid sequence: CASSGQISNQPQHF.

The chain uses TRBV7-2 and TRBJ2-1, with 7 positions matching TRBD1. CDR1 is SGHTA, CDR2 FQGNSA, per germline. Trimming removed 2 bases from V and 6 bases from J; junction bases left unmatched: 10. The CDR3 extends over 16 amino acids. The CDR3 sequence: CASSLSLRGGLNEQFF. DNA of the CDR3: TGTGCCAGCAGCTTAAGCCTTCGAGGGGGCCTCAATGAGCAGTTCTTC. Based on the CDR3 plus reference TRBV7-2 and TRBJ2-1, the full variable domain is GAGVSQSPSNKVTEKGKDVELRCDPISGHTALYWYRQSLGQGLEFLIYFQGNSAPDKSGLPSDRFSAERTGGSVSTLTIQRTQQEDSAVYLCASSLSLRGGLNEQFFGPGTRLTVL.

This chain joins TRBV5-1 and TRBJ2-3, with D maybe TRBD2 (7 bases). Trimming stripped 4 bases from V and 5 bases from J, with 17 bases between. The CDR3 is 15 amino acids. In germline, CDR1 is SGHRS, CDR2 YFSETQ. DNA for the CDR3: TGCGCCAGCAGCGCCATCGGGGGGCAGATAGATACGCAGTATTTT. This encodes CASSAIGGQIDTQYF.

The chain combines TRBV14 with TRBJ2-3; 8 nucleotides align to TRBD2. CDR3 length: 16 amino acids. V lost 3 bases, J lost 3 bases, and 8 bases stayed unmatched. Looked up from germline, CDR1 is SGHDN and CDR2 is FVKESK. The CDR3 DNA reads as TGTGCCAGCAGCCAGGGTATTCAGCGGGGGACAGATACGCAGTATTTT. This codes for CASSQGIQRGTDTQYF.

The chain has TRBV6-1 and TRBJ1-5; D is perhaps TRBD1 (6 bases). This CDR3 contains 16 residues. V gave up 2 bases and J gave up 2 bases, with 13 bases separating them. CDR1 and CDR2 from the germline V gene are MNHNS and SASEGT. CDR3 residues: CASSERGGEGNQPQHF. CDR3 nucleotide sequence: TGTGCCAGCAGTGAAAGAGGGGGGGAAGGCAATCAGCCCCAGCATTTT.

The gene calls are TRBV5-6 and TRBJ2-7, with a tentative D call TRBD2 (5 bases). The CDR3 runs to 12 residues. Trimming removed 1 base at V and 4 bases at J, with 6 bases between. The germline V gene encodes CDR1 SGHDT and CDR2 YYEEEE. CDR3 nucleotides: TGTGCCAGCAGCTTGAGAGGGTACGAGCAGTACTTC. Its protein is CASSLRGYEQYF.

The V and J genes are TRBV9 and TRBJ2-1; 11 bases agree with TRBD2. Germline CDR1 SGDLS, CDR2 YYNGEE. The trim removed 2 bases at V and 4 bases at J, leaving 8 bases unmatched. The CDR3 consists of 17 residues. The CDR3 here is CASSVSGGASLYNEQFF. As DNA, the CDR3 is TGTGCCAGCAGCGTTAGCGGGGGGGCCTCATTATACAATGAGCAGTTCTTC.

The chain carries TRBV15 and TRBJ2-7; possibly TRBD1 for D (5 bases). This CDR3 region has 17 residues. CDR1 and CDR2 (germline): LNHNV, YYDKDF (reference sequence). Trimming pared 4 bases from V and 2 bases from J, leaving 21 bases between. The CDR3 sequence: CATSKRPSRAGTYEQYF. DNA of the CDR3: TGTGCCACCAGCAAACGACCTTCCAGGGCAGGCACCTACGAGCAGTACTTC.

The V call is TRBV5-1, the J call TRBJ2-7; a weak D match, TRBD2 (5 bases). V gave up 0 bases and J gave up 6 bases, with 7 bases separating them. The germline V gene encodes CDR1 SGHRS and CDR2 YFSETQ. The CDR3 loop spans 12 amino acids. The CDR3 DNA sequence: TGCGCCAGCAGCTTGGCGGGGATCGAGCAGTACTTC. It specifies CASSLAGIEQYF.

The V call is TRBV29-1, the J call TRBJ2-5; the match to TRBD1 covers 7 bases. Germline trimming cut 4 bases from V and 3 bases from J; bases unmatched to any gene: 2. Germline V gene data show CDR1 as SQVTM and CDR2 as ANQGSEA. The CDR3 consists of 12 residues. CDR3 in amino acids: CSVVTGEETQYF. CDR3 DNA sequence: TGCAGCGTTGTCACAGGGGAAGAGACCCAGTACTTC.

This sequence joins TRBV28 and TRBJ1-1; 7 nucleotides line up with TRBD1. The CDR3 spans 13 residues. Germline V CDR1 and CDR2: MDHEN, SYDVKM. Trimming removed 5 bases from V and 6 bases from J; junction bases left unmatched: 6. The CDR3 loop is CASSQGGPAEAFF. The DNA of the CDR3 is TGTGCCAGCAGTCAAGGGGGCCCGGCTGAAGCTTTCTTT.

This sequence joins TRBV4-1 and TRBJ2-5; 9 bases fit TRBD2. Losses at the gene ends were 1 base for V and 4 bases for J; bases not matched to a gene: 7. Germline CDR1 is MGHRA and CDR2 is YSYEKL. CDR3 length equals 16 residues. The CDR3 bases are TGCGCCAGCAGCCAAGTCTCAGCGGGGGGAGGAGAGACCCAGTACTTC. Its protein product is CASSQVSAGGGETQYF.

The chain is built from TRBV10-3 and TRBJ2-2; no reliable D call. CDR3 length equals 15 residues. V lost 7 bases, J lost 4 bases, and 16 bases lay in between. CDR1 is ENHRY, CDR2 SYGVKD, per germline. The CDR3: CAITPGRSSTGELFF. The CDR3 coding sequence is TGTGCCATCACCCCAGGACGTTCGAGCACCGGGGAGCTGTTTTTT.

The chain combines TRBV5-4 with TRBJ2-5; 7 bases line up with TRBD2. Germline CDR1 SGHNT, CDR2 YYREEE (reference sequence). The length of the CDR3 is 14 residues. With V trimmed by 6 bases and J by 2 bases, 7 bases remained unmatched. CDR3: CASTPGGVQETQYF. In nucleotides, the CDR3 is TGTGCCAGCACCCCGGGGGGAGTACAAGAGACCCAGTACTTC. Variable domain in full (rest from reference TRBV5-4 and TRBJ2-5): ETGVTQSPTHLIKTRGQQVTLRCSSQSGHNTVSWYQQALGQGPQFIFQYYREEENGRGNFPPRFSGLQFPNYSSELNVNALELDDSALYLCASTPGGVQETQYFGPGTRLLVL.